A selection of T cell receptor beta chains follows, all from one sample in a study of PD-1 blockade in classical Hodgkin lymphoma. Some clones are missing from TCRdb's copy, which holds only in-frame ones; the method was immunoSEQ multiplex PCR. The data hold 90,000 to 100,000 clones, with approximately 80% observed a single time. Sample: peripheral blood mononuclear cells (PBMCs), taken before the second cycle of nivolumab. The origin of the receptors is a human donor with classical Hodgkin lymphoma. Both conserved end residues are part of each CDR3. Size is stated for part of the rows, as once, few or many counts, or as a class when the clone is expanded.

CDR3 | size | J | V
CASSLRENTEAFF | - | TRBJ1-1 | TRBV7-9
CASSNRAGNQPQHF | - | TRBJ1-5 | TRBV28
CASSSAGQGLDEQYF | - | TRBJ2-7 | TRBV5-6
CAISGGGSLSTGELFF | - | TRBJ2-2 | TRBV10-3
CASSGRASSYNEQFF | - | TRBJ2-1 | TRBV2
CASTLNPGVQPQHF | - | TRBJ1-5 | TRBV27
CASSPRTGRLVEQFF | - | TRBJ2-1 | TRBV5-1
CASSSSPGRGTEAFF | - | TRBJ1-1 | TRBV5-6
CASSIGGTQETQYF | few | TRBJ2-5 | TRBV19
CASSLGPVGGGQPQHF | - | TRBJ1-5 | TRBV7-2
CASSLGLAGMDTQYF | once | TRBJ2-3 | TRBV5-1
CASSLGGLAGVVDTQYF | - | TRBJ2-3 | TRBV7-9
CATSRETSGRTDTQYF | - | TRBJ2-3 | TRBV15
CASSQGRPSSYNEQFF | - | TRBJ2-1 | TRBV6-6
CASRSGQFYGYTF | few | TRBJ1-2 | TRBV6-6
CASSRDRAETQYF | - | TRBJ2-5 | TRBV7-8
CASRTSGTYEQYF | - | TRBJ2-7 | TRBV6-1
CASSLTPQDYSYEQYF | - | TRBJ2-7 | TRBV5-1
CSVGEGLAYNEQFF | - | TRBJ2-1 | TRBV29-1
CASSDTRGGRAGEQYF | - | TRBJ2-7 | TRBV25-1
CAWSVAGGVAPQHF | - | TRBJ1-5 | TRBV30
CASSLAGANTGELFF | - | TRBJ2-2 | TRBV5-4
CASSLASGSYNEQFF | - | TRBJ2-1 | TRBV5-1
CASSSGQGYGYTF | few | TRBJ1-2 | TRBV4-3
CAWSGLAGETQYF | - | TRBJ2-5 | TRBV30
CASSQQGHYTDTQYF | many | TRBJ2-3 | TRBV9
CASSTRQVNTGELFF | few | TRBJ2-2 | TRBV19
CAWSQSSNSPLHF | - | TRBJ1-6 | TRBV30
CASVSGQGNQPQHF | - | TRBJ1-5 | TRBV19
CASSLVGRDEQFF | - | TRBJ2-1 | TRBV11-2
CASSVDGNTDTQYF | - | TRBJ2-3 | TRBV9
CASGGRWYTEAFF | - | TRBJ1-1 | TRBV12-5
CASSQTPGAFF | - | TRBJ1-1 | TRBV10-2
CASKLGGSSVNEQFF | - | TRBJ2-1 | TRBV10-2
CASSQAGSGEQFF | few | TRBJ2-1 | TRBV5-1
CASAPLDREQYF | - | TRBJ2-7 | TRBV18
CASRPGPGLTGELFF | - | TRBJ2-2 | TRBV7-2
CASSETPLAGGAGDTQYF | - | TRBJ2-3 | TRBV6-1
CASSLSRNTEAFF | few | TRBJ1-1 | TRBV7-6
CSAQLRGQYF | - | TRBJ2-3 | TRBV20-1
CASSLEVGELFF | few | TRBJ2-2 | TRBV7-6
CAPVRTTFYEQYF | - | TRBJ2-7 | TRBV6-5
CASSPGTGYLDTQYF | - | TRBJ2-3 | TRBV18
CASSMVRATTDTQYF | - | TRBJ2-3 | TRBV19
CASRGTFDQPQHF | - | TRBJ1-5 | TRBV19
CASSTDGNSGANVLTF | - | TRBJ2-6 | TRBV5-1
CASSTWTAGTGELFF | once | TRBJ2-2 | TRBV19
CASSPAGTYEQYF | - | TRBJ2-7 | TRBV19
CASSLEQGAYGYTF | - | TRBJ1-2 | TRBV7-8
CVRSTEGQEGNEQYF | - | TRBJ2-7 | TRBV7-5
CASSYAGQGPTNEAFF | - | TRBJ1-1 | TRBV11-1
CASSSDWGEAFF | - | TRBJ1-1 | TRBV27
CASSGPSGLTDTQYF | - | TRBJ2-3 | TRBV2
CASSLEGWGAKDEQFF | - | TRBJ2-1 | TRBV7-9
CASSFSGEKLFF | many | TRBJ1-4 | TRBV19
CASSRRDSQETQYF | - | TRBJ2-5 | TRBV14
CASSQSLNTEAFF | few | TRBJ1-1 | TRBV2
CASSQTSGTYEQYF | once | TRBJ2-7 | TRBV5-1
CATSRDSGNGYTF | - | TRBJ1-2 | TRBV15